One sample yielded the 8 T cell receptor beta chains listed below, sequenced in a study of T cell responses to AZD1222 COVID-19 vaccine. Assay: immunoSEQ multiplex PCR; the TCRdb copy retains only in-frame clones and omits some. The table lists approximately 150,000 clones, roughly 92% of them singletons. The specimen comprised peripheral blood, sampled on day 0 of AZD1222 vaccination. The receptors shown here come from an adult in good health.

This chain uses TRBV7-9 with TRBJ1-2, with D perhaps matching TRBD1 (5 bases). Germline-derived CDR1 and CDR2 are SEHNR and FQNEAQ (reference sequence). The CDR3 has 14 amino acids. Trimming pared 2 bases from V and 3 bases from J, leaving 10 bases between. The DNA for the CDR3 is TGTGCCAGCAGCTTAAATTTAGGGGACTATGGCTACACCTTC. Its translation: CASSLNLGDYGYTF.

The chain joins TRBV5-1 to TRBJ2-5; 13 positions agree with TRBD2. The CDR3 has 16 amino acids. Germline lookup yields CDR1 SGHRS and CDR2 YFSETQ. Trimming at V came to 3 bases and at J to 1 base, leaving 3 bases not matched to a gene. CDR3 DNA sequence: TGCGCCAGCAGCTCACGGACTAGCGGGGGCCAAGAGACCCAGTACTTC. It encodes CASSSRTSGGQETQYF.

This clone has more than one count but fewer than ten. CDR3 nucleotides: TGTGCCAGCAGCCTCCGTGGGGGGACCAACACCGGGGAGCTGTTTTTT. As protein: CASSLRGGTNTGELFF. The chain links TRBV7-2 to TRBJ2-2, with TRBD2 as a possible D gene (6 bases). This CDR3 is built from 16 residues. The V and J ends lost 5 bases and 2 bases respectively, with 15 bases between them. CDR1 is SGHTA and CDR2 is FQGNSA in the germline V gene.

This chain connects TRBV11-1 to TRBJ2-3; TRBD2 matches 7 bases. CDR3 length: 16 amino acids. V lost 2 bases, J lost 4 bases, and 9 bases stayed unmatched. CDR1 is SGHAT, CDR2 FQDESV, per germline (reference sequence). CDR3 amino acids: CASSLLVSAGADTQYF. In nucleotides, the CDR3 is TGTGCCAGCAGCTTACTCGTGTCCGCGGGAGCAGATACGCAGTATTTT.

CDR3 sequence: CASRSTSPTGELFF. CDR3 DNA: TGTGCCAGCAGATCGACTAGCCCCACCGGGGAGCTGTTTTTT. V usage is TRBV2 and J usage is TRBJ2-2; 7 nucleotides align to TRBD2. The V segment lost 6 bases and the J segment 4 bases; nucleotides outside the gene matches: 5. Germline lookup yields CDR1 SNHLY and CDR2 FYNNEI. The CDR3 sequence is 14 residues long. Variable domain in full (rest from reference TRBV2 and TRBJ2-2): EPEVTQTPSHQVTQMGQEVILRCVPISNHLYFYWYRQILGQKVEFLVSFYNNEISEKSEIFDDQFSVERPDGSNFTLKIRSTKLEDSAMYFCASRSTSPTGELFFGEGSRLTVL.

The genes are TRBV5-1 and TRBJ2-7, with D uncertain. Germline CDR1 is SGHRS and CDR2 is YFSETQ. The V and J ends lost 0 bases and 6 bases respectively, with 4 bases between them. The CDR3 sequence is 11 residues long. The CDR3 here is CASSLGLEQYF. The DNA for the CDR3 is TGCGCCAGCAGCTTGGGGCTCGAGCAGTACTTC.

V and J are TRBV29-1 and TRBJ2-2, with D possibly TRBD2 on 5 matching bases. This CDR3 has 15 residues. V was trimmed by 5 bases and J by 2 bases, leaving 15 bases between them. From germline, CDR1 is SQVTM and CDR2 ANQGSEA. In DNA form, the CDR3 reads TGCAGCGTTATCCGGGGATCCGCCAACACCGGGGAGCTGTTTTTT. This gives the protein CSVIRGSANTGELFF.

CDR3 sequence reads: CASSSGTGVQPQHF. DNA for the CDR3: TGTGCCAGCAGTTCCGGGACAGGGGTTCAGCCCCAGCATTTT. The chain has TRBV28 and TRBJ1-5; 10 bases map to TRBD1. CDR1 MDHEN and CDR2 SYDVKM come from the germline V gene. This CDR3 comprises 14 residues. The trim removed 4 bases at V and 6 bases at J, leaving 3 bases unmatched. Based on the CDR3 plus reference TRBV28 and TRBJ1-5, the full variable domain is DVKVTQSSRYLVKRTGEKVFLECVQDMDHENMFWYRQDPGLGLRLIYFSYDVKMKEKGDIPEGYSVSREKKERFSLILESASTNQTSMYLCASSSGTGVQPQHFGDGTRLSIL.